This T cell receptor beta chain came from a study of T cells in Graves' hyperthyroidism and ophthalmopathy. For Graves' hyperthyroidism to be stable, ophthalmopathy could not progress within 18 months. Each patient was aged 18 to 65 and had newly diagnosed hyperthyroidism of under 2 months' duration. Patients showing uncontrolled infection, other autoimmune disease, pregnancy or lactation were ineligible. The germline V gene encodes CDR1 SGHTA and CDR2 FQGNSA. The CDR3 is 16 amino acids. The V segment lost 2 bases and the J segment 0 bases; nucleotides outside the gene matches: 4. This clonotype was seen repeatedly, ten times or more. RNA transcripts gave rise to amplified TCR beta CDR3 regions. The primer set for the first-round RT-PCR of the TCR CDR3 was HTBI. MiXCR, applied by TCRdb to the multiplex PCR reads, yields one record per CDR3 protein. The sample includes hundreds of thousands of distinct CDR3 sequences, 14% of them seen just once.

This rearrangement joins TRBV7-2 to TRBJ1-3; 7 nucleotides line up with TRBD1. Input material: blood. This sequence originates from a woman between 18 and 29 years old with Graves' hyperthyroidism. The DNA for the CDR3 is TGTGCCAGCAGCTTAACAGGGGCCAGCTCTGGAAACACCATATATTTT. As protein: CASSLTGASSGNTIYF.